This TCR beta chain emerged from a study of T cells in Graves' hyperthyroidism and ophthalmopathy. Study-level results: Appearing also in blood were most of the thyroid clonotypes expanded above 0.001.

Amplification of TCR beta CDR3 regions used RNA as the template. The HTBI primer set served for first-round RT-PCR of the TCR CDR3. TCRdb reanalysed the multiplex PCR reads using MiXCR and keeps one entry per CDR3 protein. The sample holds 350,000 to 400,000 distinct CDR3 sequences, more than 12% seen once. Comment on this clonotype: Its target is unknown.

Uncontrolled infection, other autoimmune disease, pregnancy and lactation each barred patients from inclusion. Losses at the gene ends were 7 bases for V and 4 bases for J; bases not matched to a gene: 10. The germline CDR1 and CDR2 sequences are MNHNS and SASEGT. The CDR3 runs 14 residues. This clonotype was sampled from a woman aged 30 to 39 with Graves' hyperthyroidism. The V call is TRBV6-1, the J call TRBJ2-7; 7 positions match TRBD1. Sequenced: blood. The CDR3 sequence is CASIPGTAIYEQYF. CDR3 nucleotide sequence: TGTGCCAGCATACCCGGGACAGCCATTTACGAGCAGTACTTC.